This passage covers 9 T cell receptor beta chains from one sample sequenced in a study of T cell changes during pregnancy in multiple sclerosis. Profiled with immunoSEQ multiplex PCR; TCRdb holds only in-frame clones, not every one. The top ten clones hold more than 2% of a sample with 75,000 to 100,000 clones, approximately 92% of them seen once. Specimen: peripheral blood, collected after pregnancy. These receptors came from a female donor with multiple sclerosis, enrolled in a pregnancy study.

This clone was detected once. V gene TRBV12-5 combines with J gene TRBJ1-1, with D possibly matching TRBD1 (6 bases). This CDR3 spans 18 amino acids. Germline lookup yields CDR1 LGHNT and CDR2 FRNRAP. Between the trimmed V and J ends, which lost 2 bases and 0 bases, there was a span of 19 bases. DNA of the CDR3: TGTGCTAGTGGTTTGATACTGAGACAGGCCCCCATGAACACTGAAGCTTTCTTT. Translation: CASGLILRQAPMNTEAFF.

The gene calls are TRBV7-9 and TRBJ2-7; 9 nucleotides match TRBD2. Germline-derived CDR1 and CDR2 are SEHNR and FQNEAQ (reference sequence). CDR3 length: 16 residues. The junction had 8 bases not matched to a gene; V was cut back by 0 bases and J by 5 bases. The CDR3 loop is CASSLAAKREAHEQYF. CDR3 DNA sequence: TGTGCCAGCAGCTTAGCTGCCAAGCGGGAGGCCCACGAGCAGTACTTC.

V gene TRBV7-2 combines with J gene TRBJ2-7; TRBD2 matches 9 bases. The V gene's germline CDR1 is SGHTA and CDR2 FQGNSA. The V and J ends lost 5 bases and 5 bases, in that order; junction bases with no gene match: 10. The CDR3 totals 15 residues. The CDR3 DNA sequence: TGTGCCAGCAGCCCCCGACTAGCGGTTGGGAACGAGCAGTACTTC. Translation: CASSPRLAVGNEQYF. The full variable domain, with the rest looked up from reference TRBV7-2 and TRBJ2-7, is GAGVSQSPSNKVTEKGKDVELRCDPISGHTALYWYRQSLGQGLEFLIYFQGNSAPDKSGLPSDRFSAERTGGSVSTLTIQRTQQEDSAVYLCASSPRLAVGNEQYFGPGTRLTVT.

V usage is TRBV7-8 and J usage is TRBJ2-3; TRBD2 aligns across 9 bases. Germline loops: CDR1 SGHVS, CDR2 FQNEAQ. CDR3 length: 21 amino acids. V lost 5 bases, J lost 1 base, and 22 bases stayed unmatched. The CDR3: CASSRSQLAGVRSGGTDTQYF. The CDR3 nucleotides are TGTGCCAGCAGCCGCTCCCAATTAGCGGGAGTGAGGTCGGGTGGCACAGATACGCAGTATTTT.

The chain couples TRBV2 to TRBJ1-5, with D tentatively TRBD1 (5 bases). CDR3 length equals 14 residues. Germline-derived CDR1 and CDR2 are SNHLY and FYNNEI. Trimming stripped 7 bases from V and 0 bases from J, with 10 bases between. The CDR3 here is CASTGGSSNQPQHF. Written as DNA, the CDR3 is TGTGCCAGCACCGGGGGGTCTAGCAATCAGCCCCAGCATTTT.

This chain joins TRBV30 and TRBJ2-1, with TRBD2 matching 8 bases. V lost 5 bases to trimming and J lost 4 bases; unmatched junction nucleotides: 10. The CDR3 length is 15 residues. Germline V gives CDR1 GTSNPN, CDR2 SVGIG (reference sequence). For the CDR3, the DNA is TGTGCCTGGGCCCCTAGGCTAGCGGGTTACAATGAGCAGTTCTTC. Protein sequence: CAWAPRLAGYNEQFF.

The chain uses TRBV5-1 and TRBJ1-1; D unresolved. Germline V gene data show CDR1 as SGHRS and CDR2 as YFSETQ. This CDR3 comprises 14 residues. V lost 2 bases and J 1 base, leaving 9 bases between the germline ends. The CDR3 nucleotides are TGCGCCAGCAGCTTAGACGGGGAGAACACTGAAGCTTTCTTT. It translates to CASSLDGENTEAFF.

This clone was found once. This chain's CDR3 is CASSPRATSGYNEQFF. The CDR3, as DNA: TGTGCCAGCTCACCAAGGGCCACTAGCGGATACAATGAGCAGTTCTTC. The chain uses TRBV18 and TRBJ2-1; TRBD2 matches 8 bases. Losses at the gene ends were 2 bases for V and 4 bases for J; bases not matched to a gene: 7. The CDR3 has 16 amino acids. The V gene's germline CDR1 is KGHSH and CDR2 LQKENI.

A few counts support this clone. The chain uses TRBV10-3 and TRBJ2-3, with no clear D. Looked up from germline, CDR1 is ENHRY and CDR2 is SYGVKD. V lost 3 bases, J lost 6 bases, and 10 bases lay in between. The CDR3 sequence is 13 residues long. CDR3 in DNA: TGTGCCATCAGTGACTCACAGCAGGATACGCAGTATTTT. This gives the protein CAISDSQQDTQYF.